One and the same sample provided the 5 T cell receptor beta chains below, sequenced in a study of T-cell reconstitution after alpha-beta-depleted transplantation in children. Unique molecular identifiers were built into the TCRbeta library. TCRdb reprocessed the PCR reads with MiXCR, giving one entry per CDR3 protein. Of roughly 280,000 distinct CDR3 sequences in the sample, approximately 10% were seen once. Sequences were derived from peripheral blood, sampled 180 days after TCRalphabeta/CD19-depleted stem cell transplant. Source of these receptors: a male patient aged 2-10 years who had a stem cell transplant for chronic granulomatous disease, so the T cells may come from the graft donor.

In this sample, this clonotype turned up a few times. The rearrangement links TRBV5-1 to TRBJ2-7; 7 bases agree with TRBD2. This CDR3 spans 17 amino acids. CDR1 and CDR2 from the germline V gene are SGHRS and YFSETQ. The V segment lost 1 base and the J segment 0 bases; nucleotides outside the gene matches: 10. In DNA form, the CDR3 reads TGCGCCAGCAGCTTGAGGGGCCCCGGGGGGATCTCCTACGAGCAGTACTTC. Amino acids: CASSLRGPGGISYEQYF.

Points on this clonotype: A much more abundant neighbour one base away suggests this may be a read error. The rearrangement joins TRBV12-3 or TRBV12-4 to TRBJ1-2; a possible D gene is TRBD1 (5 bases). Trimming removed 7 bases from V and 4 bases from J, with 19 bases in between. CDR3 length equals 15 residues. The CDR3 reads CASIFTGGEGYGYTF. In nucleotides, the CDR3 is TGTGCCAGCATTTTTACCGGGGGTGAGGGCTATGGCTACACCTTC.

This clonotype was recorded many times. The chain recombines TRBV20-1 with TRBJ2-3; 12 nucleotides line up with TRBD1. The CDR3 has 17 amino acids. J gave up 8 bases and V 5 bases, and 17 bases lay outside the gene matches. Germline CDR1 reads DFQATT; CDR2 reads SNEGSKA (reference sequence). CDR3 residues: CSAPPGQGAHYYFTQYF. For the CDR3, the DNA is TGCAGTGCTCCGCCGGGACAGGGGGCGCACTACTACTTTACGCAGTATTTT.

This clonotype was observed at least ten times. Here the CDR3 reads CSGRPMNTEAFF. The CDR3 DNA sequence: TGCAGCGGACGACCGATGAACACTGAAGCTTTCTTT. This chain uses TRBV29-1 with TRBJ1-1, with D hard to call. V lost 7 bases and J lost 0, with 9 bases in between. In germline, CDR1 is SQVTM, CDR2 ANQGSEA. This CDR3 comprises 12 residues.

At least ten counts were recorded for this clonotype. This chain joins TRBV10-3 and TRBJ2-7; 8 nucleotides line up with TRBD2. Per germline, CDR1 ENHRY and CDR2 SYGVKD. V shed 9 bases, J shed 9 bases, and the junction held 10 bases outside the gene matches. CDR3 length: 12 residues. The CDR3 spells CAIQAGEARQYF. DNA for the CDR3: TGTGCCATTCAAGCGGGAGAGGCCCGGCAGTACTTC.